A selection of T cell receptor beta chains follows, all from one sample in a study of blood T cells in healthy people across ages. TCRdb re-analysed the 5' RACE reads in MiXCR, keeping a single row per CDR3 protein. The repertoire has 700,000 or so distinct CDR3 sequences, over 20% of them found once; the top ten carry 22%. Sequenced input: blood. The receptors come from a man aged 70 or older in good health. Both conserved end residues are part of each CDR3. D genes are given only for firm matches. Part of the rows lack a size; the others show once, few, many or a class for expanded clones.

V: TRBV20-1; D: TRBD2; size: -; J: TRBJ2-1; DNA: TGCAGTGCTAGAGATCTCTCGGGACTAGCGGGGGGGAGCTCCTACAATGAGCAGTTCTTC; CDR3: CSARDLSGLAGGSSYNEQFF
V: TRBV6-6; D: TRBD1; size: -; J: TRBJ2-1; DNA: TGTGCCAGCAGGCGAGGGACAGGGGGCGAGCAGTTCTTC; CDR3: CASRRGTGGEQFF
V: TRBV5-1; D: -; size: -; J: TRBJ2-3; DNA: TGCGCCAGCAGCGGCGGCGAAAGCACAGATACGCAGTATTTT; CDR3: CASSGGESTDTQYF
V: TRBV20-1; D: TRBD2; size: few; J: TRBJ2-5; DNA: TGCAGTGCTCAGCCAAACAACGGGGGGTACGAAGAGACCCAGTACTTC; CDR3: CSAQPNNGGYEETQYF
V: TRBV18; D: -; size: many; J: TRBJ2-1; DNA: TGTGCCAGCTCACCCCCCACTCGCAACAATGAGCAGTTCTTC; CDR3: CASSPPTRNNEQFF
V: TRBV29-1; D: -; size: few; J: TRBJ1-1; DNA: TGCAGCGTCGCTAACAGATGGGGCACTGAAGCTTTCTTT; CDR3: CSVANRWGTEAFF
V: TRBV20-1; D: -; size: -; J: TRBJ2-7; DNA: TGCAGTGCTAGAGACCTGCCCGGGCACGAGCAGTACTTC; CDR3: CSARDLPGHEQYF
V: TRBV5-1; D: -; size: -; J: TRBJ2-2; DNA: TGCGCCAGCAGCTTGGATGGGCCTCTGAACACCGGGGAGCTGTTTTTT; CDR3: CASSLDGPLNTGELFF
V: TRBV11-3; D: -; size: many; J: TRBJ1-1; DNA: TGTGCCAGCAGCTCCACAGGGCCCCAGAGGGCTTTCTTT; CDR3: CASSSTGPQRAFF
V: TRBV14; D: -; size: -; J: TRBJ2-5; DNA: TGTGCCAGCAGCCAACAGGCGGTACTGGGGACCCAGTACTTC; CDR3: CASSQQAVLGTQYF
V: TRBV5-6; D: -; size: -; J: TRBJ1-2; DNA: TGTGCCAGCAGCTTCGAGACAGCTTACTATGGCTACACCTTC; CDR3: CASSFETAYYGYTF
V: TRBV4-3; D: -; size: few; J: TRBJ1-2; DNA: TGCGCCAGCAGCCAAGGGACAGCATACGACTATGGCTACACCTTC; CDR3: CASSQGTAYDYGYTF
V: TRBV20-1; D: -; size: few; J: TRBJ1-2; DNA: TGCAGTGCCGACCCGACAGGCGCTTCTGGCTACACCTTC; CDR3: CSADPTGASGYTF
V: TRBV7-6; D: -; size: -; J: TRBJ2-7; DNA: TGTGCCAGCAGCTTAGAGCCCCGTCTCGAGCAGTACTTC; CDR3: CASSLEPRLEQYF
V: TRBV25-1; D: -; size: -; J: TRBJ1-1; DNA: TGTGCCAGCAGTGGGTATTACGGCCTCGACACTGAAGCTTTCTTT; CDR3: CASSGYYGLDTEAFF
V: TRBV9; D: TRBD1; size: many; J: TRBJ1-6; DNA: TGTGCCAGCAGCTCCCGGGACAGGGGTAATTCACCCCTCCACTTT; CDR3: CASSSRDRGNSPLHF
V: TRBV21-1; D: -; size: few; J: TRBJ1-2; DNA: TGTGCCAGCAGCAAAGGCCCCTGGGCAGCCACCCAACCTAACTATGGCTACACCTTC; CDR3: CASSKGPWAATQPNYGYTF
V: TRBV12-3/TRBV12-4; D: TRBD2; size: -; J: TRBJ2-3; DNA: TGTGCCAGCAGTCCTAGCGGGTTCACAGATACGCAGTATTTT; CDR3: CASSPSGFTDTQYF
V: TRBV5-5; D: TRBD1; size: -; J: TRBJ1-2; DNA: TGTGCCAGCAGCTTAGAGACAGGGGGCACCTATGGCTACACCTTC; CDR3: CASSLETGGTYGYTF
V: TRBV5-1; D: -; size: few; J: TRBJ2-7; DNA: TGCGCCAGCAGACTAGCCTACGAGCAGTACTTC; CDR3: CASRLAYEQYF
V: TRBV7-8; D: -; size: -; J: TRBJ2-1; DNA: TGTGCCAGCAGCTTAGTTCGCAATGGGCAGTTCTTC; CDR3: CASSLVRNGQFF
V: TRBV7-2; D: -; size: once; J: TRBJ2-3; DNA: TGTGCCAGCAGCTGGGAGGCAACAGATACGCAGTATTTT; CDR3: CASSWEATDTQYF
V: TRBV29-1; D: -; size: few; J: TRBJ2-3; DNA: TGCAGCGTTGATAAACATAGACAGAACAAGCGCACAGATACGCAGTATTTT; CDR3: CSVDKHRQNKRTDTQYF
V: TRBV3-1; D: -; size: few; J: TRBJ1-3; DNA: TGTGCCAGCAGCCAAGATCTGGGGGTTGGGACTGGAAACACCATATATTTT; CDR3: CASSQDLGVGTGNTIYF